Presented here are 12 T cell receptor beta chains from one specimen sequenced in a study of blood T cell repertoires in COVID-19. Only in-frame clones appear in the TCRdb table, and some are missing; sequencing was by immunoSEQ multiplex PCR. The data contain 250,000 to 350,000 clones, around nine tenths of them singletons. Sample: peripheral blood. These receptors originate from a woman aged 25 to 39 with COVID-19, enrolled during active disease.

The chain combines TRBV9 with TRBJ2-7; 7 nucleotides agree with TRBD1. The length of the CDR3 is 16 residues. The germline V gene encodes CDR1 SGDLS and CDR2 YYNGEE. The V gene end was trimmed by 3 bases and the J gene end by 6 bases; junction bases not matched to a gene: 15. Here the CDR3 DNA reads TGTGCCAGCAGCGCCCAGGGACAGACGATAAGGAGCGAGCAGTACTTC. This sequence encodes CASSAQGQTIRSEQYF.

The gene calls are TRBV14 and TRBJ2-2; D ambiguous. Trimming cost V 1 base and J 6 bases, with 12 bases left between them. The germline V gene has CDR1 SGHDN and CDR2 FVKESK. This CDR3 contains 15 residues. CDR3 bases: TGTGCCAGCAGCCAAGTACGTGCGGCGGCCGGGGAGCTGTTTTTT. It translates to CASSQVRAAAGELFF.

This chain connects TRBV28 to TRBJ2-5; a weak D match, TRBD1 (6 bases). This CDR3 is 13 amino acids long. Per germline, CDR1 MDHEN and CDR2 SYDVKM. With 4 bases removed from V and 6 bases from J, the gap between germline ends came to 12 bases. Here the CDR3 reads CASSSGQLQTQYF. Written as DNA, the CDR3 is TGTGCCAGCAGTTCCGGACAGCTACAGACCCAGTACTTC.

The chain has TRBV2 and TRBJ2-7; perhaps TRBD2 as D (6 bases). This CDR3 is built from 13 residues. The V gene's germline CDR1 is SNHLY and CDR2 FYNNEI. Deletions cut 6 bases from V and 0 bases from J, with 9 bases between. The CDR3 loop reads CASRGLASYEQYF. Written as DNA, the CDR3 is TGTGCCAGCAGGGGACTCGCCTCCTACGAGCAGTACTTC.

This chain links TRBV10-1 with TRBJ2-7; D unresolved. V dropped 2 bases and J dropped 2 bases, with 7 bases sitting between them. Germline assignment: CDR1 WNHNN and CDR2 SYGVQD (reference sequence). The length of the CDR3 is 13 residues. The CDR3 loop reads CASSEDTTYEQYF. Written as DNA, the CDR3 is TGCGCCAGCAGTGAGGACACCACCTACGAGCAGTACTTC.

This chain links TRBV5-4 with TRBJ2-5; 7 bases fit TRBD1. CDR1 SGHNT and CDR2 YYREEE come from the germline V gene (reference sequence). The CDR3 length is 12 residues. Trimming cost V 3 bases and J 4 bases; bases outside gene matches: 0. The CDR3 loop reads CASSWDRETQYF. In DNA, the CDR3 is TGTGCCAGCAGCTGGGACAGAGAGACCCAGTACTTC.

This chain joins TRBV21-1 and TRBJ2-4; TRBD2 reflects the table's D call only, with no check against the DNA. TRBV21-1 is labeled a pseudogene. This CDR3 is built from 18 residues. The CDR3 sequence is CASSRFGTMTKAKNIQYF. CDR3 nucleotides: TGTGCCAGCAGTCGATTCGGGACTATGACAAAAGCCAAAAACATTCAGTACTTC.

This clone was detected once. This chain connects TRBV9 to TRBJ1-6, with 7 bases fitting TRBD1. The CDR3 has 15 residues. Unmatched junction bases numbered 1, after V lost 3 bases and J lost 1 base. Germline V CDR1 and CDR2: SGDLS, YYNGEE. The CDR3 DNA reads TGTGCCAGCAGCGCAGGGGGTTCCTATAATTCACCCCTCCACTTT. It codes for CASSAGGSYNSPLHF.

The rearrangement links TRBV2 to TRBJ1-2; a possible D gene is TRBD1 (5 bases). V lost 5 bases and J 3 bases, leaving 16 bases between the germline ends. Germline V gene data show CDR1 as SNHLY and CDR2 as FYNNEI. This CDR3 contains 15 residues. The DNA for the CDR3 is TGTGCCAGCAGTAAACAGGCGCGGGGGTACTATGGCTACACCTTC. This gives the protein CASSKQARGYYGYTF.

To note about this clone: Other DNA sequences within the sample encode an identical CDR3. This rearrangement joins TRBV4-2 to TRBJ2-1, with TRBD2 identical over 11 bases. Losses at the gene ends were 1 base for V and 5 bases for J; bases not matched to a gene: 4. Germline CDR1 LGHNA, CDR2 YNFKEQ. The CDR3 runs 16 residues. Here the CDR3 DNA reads TGTGCCAGCAGCCAAGTCGCTAGCGGGAGGAACAATGAGCAGTTCTTC. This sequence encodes CASSQVASGRNNEQFF.

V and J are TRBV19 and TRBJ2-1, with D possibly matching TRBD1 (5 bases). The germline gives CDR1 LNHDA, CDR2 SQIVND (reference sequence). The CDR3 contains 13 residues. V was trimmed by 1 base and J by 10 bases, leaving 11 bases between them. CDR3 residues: CASSIGHRGEQFF. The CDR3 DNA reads TGTGCCAGTAGTATAGGGCATAGGGGCGAGCAGTTCTTC. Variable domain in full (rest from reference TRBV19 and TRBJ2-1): DGGITQSPKYLFRKEGQNVTLSCEQNLNHDAMYWYRQDPGQGLRLIYYSQIVNDFQKGDIAEGYSVSREKKESFPLTVTSAQKNPTAFYLCASSIGHRGEQFFGPGTRLTVL.

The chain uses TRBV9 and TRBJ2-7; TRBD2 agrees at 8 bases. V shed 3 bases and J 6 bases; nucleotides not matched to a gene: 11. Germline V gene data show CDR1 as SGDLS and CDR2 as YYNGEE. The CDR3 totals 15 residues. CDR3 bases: TGTGCCAGCAGCGGAGGTCCGGGACTAGAGACCGAGCAGTACTTC. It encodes CASSGGPGLETEQYF.